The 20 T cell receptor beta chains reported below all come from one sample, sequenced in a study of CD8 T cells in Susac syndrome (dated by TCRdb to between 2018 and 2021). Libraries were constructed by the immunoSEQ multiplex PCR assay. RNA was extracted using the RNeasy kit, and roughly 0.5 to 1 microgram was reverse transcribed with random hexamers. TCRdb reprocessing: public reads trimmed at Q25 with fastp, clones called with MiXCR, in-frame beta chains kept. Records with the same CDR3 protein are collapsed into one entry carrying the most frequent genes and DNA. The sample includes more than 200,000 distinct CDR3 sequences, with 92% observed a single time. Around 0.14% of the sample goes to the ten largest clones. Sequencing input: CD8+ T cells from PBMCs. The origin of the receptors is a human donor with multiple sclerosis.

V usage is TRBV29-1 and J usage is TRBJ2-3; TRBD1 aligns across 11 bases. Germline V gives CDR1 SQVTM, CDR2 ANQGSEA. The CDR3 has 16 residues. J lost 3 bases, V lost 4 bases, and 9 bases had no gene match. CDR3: CSVVGGTGGRTDTQYF. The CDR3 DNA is TGCAGCGTTGTGGGCGGGACAGGGGGAAGAACAGATACGCAGTATTTT.

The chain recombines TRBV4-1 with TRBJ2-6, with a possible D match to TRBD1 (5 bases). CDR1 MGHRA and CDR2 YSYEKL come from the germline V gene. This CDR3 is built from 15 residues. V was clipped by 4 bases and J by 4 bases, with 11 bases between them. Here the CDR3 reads CASSPGLTGANVLTF. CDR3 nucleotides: TGCGCCAGCAGCCCAGGGCTGACGGGGGCCAACGTCCTGACTTTC.

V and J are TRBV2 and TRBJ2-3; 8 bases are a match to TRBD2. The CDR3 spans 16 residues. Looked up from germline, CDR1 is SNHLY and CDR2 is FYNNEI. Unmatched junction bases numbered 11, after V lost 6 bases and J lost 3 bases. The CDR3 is CASRPREGRGTDTQYF. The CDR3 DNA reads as TGTGCCAGCAGGCCTCGGGAGGGCCGGGGGACAGATACGCAGTATTTT. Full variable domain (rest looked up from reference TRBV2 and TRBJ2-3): EPEVTQTPSHQVTQMGQEVILRCVPISNHLYFYWYRQILGQKVEFLVSFYNNEISEKSEIFDDQFSVERPDGSNFTLKIRSTKLEDSAMYFCASRPREGRGTDTQYFGPGTRLTVL.

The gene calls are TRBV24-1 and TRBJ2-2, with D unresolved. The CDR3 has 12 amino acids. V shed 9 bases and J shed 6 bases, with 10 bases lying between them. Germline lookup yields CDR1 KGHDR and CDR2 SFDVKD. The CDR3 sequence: CATRGPSGELFF. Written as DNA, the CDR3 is TGTGCCACCCGTGGACCTTCCGGGGAGCTGTTTTTT.

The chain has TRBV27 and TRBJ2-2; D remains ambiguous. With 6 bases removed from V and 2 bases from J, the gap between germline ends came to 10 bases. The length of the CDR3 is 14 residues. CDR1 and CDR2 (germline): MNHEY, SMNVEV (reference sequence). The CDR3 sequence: CASSDGRNTGELFF. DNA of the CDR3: TGTGCCAGCAGCGACGGACGTAACACCGGGGAGCTGTTTTTT.

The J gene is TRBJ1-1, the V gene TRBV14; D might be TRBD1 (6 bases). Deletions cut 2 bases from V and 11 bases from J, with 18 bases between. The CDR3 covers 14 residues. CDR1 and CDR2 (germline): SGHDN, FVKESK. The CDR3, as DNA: TGTGCCAGCAGCCAATCAGGCACAGGGCTGGGGGCTTTCTTT. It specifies CASSQSGTGLGAFF.

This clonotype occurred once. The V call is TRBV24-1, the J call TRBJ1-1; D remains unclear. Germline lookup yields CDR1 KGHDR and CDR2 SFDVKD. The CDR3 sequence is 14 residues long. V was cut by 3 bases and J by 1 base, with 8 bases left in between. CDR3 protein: CATSDSLPNTEAFF. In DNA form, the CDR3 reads TGTGCCACCAGTGATAGCCTCCCGAACACTGAAGCTTTCTTT.

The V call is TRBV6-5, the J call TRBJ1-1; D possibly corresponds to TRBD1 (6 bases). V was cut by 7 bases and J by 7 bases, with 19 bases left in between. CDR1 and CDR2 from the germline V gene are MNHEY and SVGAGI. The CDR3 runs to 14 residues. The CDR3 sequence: CASNSAGGRSEAFF. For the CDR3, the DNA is TGTGCCAGCAATTCCGCCGGGGGGCGAAGTGAAGCTTTCTTT.

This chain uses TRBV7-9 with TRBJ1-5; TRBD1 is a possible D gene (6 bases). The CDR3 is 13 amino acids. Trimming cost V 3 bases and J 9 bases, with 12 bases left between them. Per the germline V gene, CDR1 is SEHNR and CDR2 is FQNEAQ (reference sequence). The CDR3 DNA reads TGTGCCAGCAGCTTGGGGGGCCCGGGGCCCCAGCATTTT. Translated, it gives CASSLGGPGPQHF.

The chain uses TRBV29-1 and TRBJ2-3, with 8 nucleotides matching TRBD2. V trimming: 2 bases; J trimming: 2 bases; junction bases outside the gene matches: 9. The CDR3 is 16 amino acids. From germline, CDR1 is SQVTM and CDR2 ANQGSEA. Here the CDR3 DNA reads TGCAGCGTTGAACCGAGGACTAGCAGAGACACAGATACGCAGTATTTT. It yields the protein CSVEPRTSRDTDTQYF.

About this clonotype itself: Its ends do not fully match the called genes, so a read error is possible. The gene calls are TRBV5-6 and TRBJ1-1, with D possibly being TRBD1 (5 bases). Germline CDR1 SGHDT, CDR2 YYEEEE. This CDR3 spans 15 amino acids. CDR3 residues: CASSPGAGMGTEVFF. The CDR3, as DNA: TGTGCCAGCAGCCCTGGGGCGGGGATGGGAACTGAAGTTTTCTTT.

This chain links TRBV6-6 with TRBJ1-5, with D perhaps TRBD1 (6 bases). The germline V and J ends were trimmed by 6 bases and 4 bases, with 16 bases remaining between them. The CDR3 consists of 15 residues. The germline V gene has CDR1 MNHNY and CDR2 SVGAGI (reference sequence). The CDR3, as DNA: TGTGCCAGCAGCTACACGGACAGAGAAAATCAGCCCCAGCATTTT. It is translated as CASSYTDRENQPQHF.

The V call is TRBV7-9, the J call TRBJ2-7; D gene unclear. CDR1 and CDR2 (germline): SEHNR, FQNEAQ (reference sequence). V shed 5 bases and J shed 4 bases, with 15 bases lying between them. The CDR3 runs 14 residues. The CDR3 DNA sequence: TGTGCCAGCAGCCAAGTCGGTTGGGAATACGAGCAGTACTTC. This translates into CASSQVGWEYEQYF.

In nucleotides, the CDR3 is TGTGCCAGCAGCCTTCCCCTAGTCGGCGGGCTAGGAGATACGCAGTATTTT. This gives the protein CASSLPLVGGLGDTQYF. This chain connects TRBV11-2 to TRBJ2-3, with D tentatively TRBD2 (5 bases). The CDR3 sequence is 17 residues long. V dropped 5 bases and J dropped 5 bases, with 23 bases sitting between them. Germline V CDR1 and CDR2: SGHAT, FQNNGV.

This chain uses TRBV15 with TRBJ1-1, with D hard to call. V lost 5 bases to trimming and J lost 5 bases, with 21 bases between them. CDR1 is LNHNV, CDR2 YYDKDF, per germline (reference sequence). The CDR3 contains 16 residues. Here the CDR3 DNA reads TGTGCCACCAGCGCGACGTCGAACATCGAACTAACTGAAGCTTTCTTT. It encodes CATSATSNIELTEAFF.

CDR3 loop: CSVLKAGTNTGELFF. The CDR3 region has the DNA TGCAGCGTCCTTAAAGCGGGGACGAACACCGGGGAGCTGTTTTTT. The J gene is TRBJ2-2, the V gene TRBV29-1, with TRBD2 matching 7 bases. V was pared by 6 bases and J by 0 bases, with 7 bases of the junction left unmatched. Germline V CDR1 and CDR2: SQVTM, ANQGSEA. There are 15 residues in the CDR3.

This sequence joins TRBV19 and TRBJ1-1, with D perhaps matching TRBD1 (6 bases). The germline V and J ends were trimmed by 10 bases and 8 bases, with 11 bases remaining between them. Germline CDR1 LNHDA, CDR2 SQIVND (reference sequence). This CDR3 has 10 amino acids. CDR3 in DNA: TGTGCCACCCGGACAGACGAAGCTTTCTTT. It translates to CATRTDEAFF.

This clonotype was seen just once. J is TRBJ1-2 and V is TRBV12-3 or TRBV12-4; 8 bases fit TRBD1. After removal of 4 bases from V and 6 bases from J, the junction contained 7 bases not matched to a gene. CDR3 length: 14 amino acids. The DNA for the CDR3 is TGTGCCAGCAGTTCGCCGACAGGGGATGATGGCTACACCTTC. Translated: CASSSPTGDDGYTF.

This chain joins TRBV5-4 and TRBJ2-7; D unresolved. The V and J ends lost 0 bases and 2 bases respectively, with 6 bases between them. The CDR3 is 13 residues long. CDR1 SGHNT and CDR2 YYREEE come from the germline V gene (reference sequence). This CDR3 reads CASSLDRTYEQYF. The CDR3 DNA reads TGTGCCAGCAGCTTGGACAGAACCTACGAGCAGTACTTC. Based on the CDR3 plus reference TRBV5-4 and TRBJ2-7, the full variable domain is ETGVTQSPTHLIKTRGQQVTLRCSSQSGHNTVSWYQQALGQGPQFIFQYYREEENGRGNFPPRFSGLQFPNYSSELNVNALELDDSALYLCASSLDRTYEQYFGPGTRLTVT.

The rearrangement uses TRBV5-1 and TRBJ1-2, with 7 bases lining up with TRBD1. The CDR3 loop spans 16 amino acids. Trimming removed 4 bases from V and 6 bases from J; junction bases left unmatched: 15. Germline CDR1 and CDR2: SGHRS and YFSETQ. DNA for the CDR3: TGCGCCAGCAGCCCACGCAGGGGGATGGACGTGCATGGCTACACCTTC. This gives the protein CASSPRRGMDVHGYTF.